A selection of T cell receptor beta chains follows, all from one sample in a study of blood T cells in healthy people across ages. Each CDR3 protein is one row after TCRdb ran MiXCR on the 5' RACE reads. The sample contains approximately 790,000 distinct CDR3 sequences, roughly 60% of which appear only once. Sequenced: blood. Receptor source: a man younger than 40 in good health. The CDR3 runs from the conserved cysteine through the conserved F or W. D genes are given only for firm matches. Clone size is not always given. Where it is, it says once, few, many or a class for expanded clones.

cdr3_nt: TGTGCCAGCAGTTTAGCGGGGGGGCCGAACACCGGGGAGCTGTTTTTT
cdr3_aa: CASSLAGGPNTGELFF
clone_size: few
v_call: TRBV12-3/TRBV12-4
j_call: TRBJ2-2
d_call: .

cdr3_nt: TGTGCCAGCGGGACGACAGGGGGTTTCTACAAGCAGTACTTC
cdr3_aa: CASGTTGGFYKQYF
clone_size: .
v_call: TRBV12-3/TRBV12-4
j_call: TRBJ2-7
d_call: TRBD1

cdr3_nt: TGTGCCATCAGTTTAGACAGCCTCAATCAGCCCCAGCATTTT
cdr3_aa: CAISLDSLNQPQHF
clone_size: .
v_call: TRBV10-3
j_call: TRBJ1-5
d_call: .

cdr3_nt: TGTGCCAGCAGCCCGGATTGGGGTGACTATGGCTACACCTTC
cdr3_aa: CASSPDWGDYGYTF
clone_size: few
v_call: TRBV3-1
j_call: TRBJ1-2
d_call: .

cdr3_nt: TGTGCCAGCAGCATAGGACTAGCGAACAATGAGCAGTTCTTC
cdr3_aa: CASSIGLANNEQFF
clone_size: .
v_call: TRBV7-2
j_call: TRBJ2-1
d_call: TRBD2

cdr3_nt: TGTGCCAGCAGCTTATCTGGACAGGGAGCTCGCTATGGCTACACCTTC
cdr3_aa: CASSLSGQGARYGYTF
clone_size: .
v_call: TRBV7-2
j_call: TRBJ1-2
d_call: TRBD1

cdr3_nt: TGTGCCAGCAGCTTATCTAGGGGGAGGGGCCAGGGCTCCTACAATGAGCAGTTCTTC
cdr3_aa: CASSLSRGRGQGSYNEQFF
clone_size: few
v_call: TRBV7-2
j_call: TRBJ2-1
d_call: .

cdr3_nt: TGCAGCGTTGAAGGAAACGAGGTCGCCTACAATGAGCAGTTCTTC
cdr3_aa: CSVEGNEVAYNEQFF
clone_size: few
v_call: TRBV29-1
j_call: TRBJ2-1
d_call: .

cdr3_nt: TGTGCCAGCAGCAAGCCGGAGGGGAACTATGGCTACACCTTC
cdr3_aa: CASSKPEGNYGYTF
clone_size: .
v_call: TRBV5-4
j_call: TRBJ1-2
d_call: .

cdr3_nt: TGTGCCAGCAGCCGTGCGATGGGGAACACTGAAGCTTTCTTT
cdr3_aa: CASSRAMGNTEAFF
clone_size: .
v_call: TRBV5-4
j_call: TRBJ1-1
d_call: .

cdr3_nt: TGTGCCAGCAGTTCGTTTGTCGGGACTATCTCCTACGAGCAGTACTTC
cdr3_aa: CASSSFVGTISYEQYF
clone_size: few
v_call: TRBV28
j_call: TRBJ2-7
d_call: TRBD2

cdr3_nt: TGTGCCAGCAGTCGCATAGCGCGGAATGAGCAGTTCTTC
cdr3_aa: CASSRIARNEQFF
clone_size: few
v_call: TRBV12-3/TRBV12-4
j_call: TRBJ2-1
d_call: .

cdr3_nt: TGTGCCAGCAGCCCGAGGGCTCTAGATACGCAGTATTTT
cdr3_aa: CASSPRALDTQYF
clone_size: .
v_call: TRBV9
j_call: TRBJ2-3
d_call: .

cdr3_nt: TGCAGTGGGAAACAGGGGGTAATCGGGCAGCCCCAGCATTTT
cdr3_aa: CSGKQGVIGQPQHF
clone_size: .
v_call: TRBV20-1
j_call: TRBJ1-5
d_call: TRBD1

cdr3_nt: TGTGCCACCAGCCAGGGGGGAGGGTATGGCTACACCTTC
cdr3_aa: CATSQGGGYGYTF
clone_size: few
v_call: TRBV15
j_call: TRBJ1-2
d_call: TRBD1

cdr3_nt: TGTGCCAGCAGCCAAGCCGGGACAGAGCACGAAGAGACCCAGTACTTC
cdr3_aa: CASSQAGTEHEETQYF
clone_size: .
v_call: TRBV4-2
j_call: TRBJ2-5
d_call: TRBD1

cdr3_nt: TGTGCCAGCTCACCCCAAGGACAGTACTCCTACGAGCAGTACTTC
cdr3_aa: CASSPQGQYSYEQYF
clone_size: once
v_call: TRBV18
j_call: TRBJ2-7
d_call: .

cdr3_nt: TGTGCCAGCAGTTACGGGGGGCCTCAGTACTTC
cdr3_aa: CASSYGGPQYF
clone_size: .
v_call: TRBV6-2/TRBV6-3
j_call: TRBJ2-7
d_call: .

cdr3_nt: TGTGCCAGCAGCCTTACTAGCGGGGGCATTCGTTCTGAGCAGTTCTTC
cdr3_aa: CASSLTSGGIRSEQFF
clone_size: .
v_call: TRBV27
j_call: TRBJ2-1
d_call: TRBD2

cdr3_nt: TGTGCCAGCAGTTACTTACCGGGGACGAATGAGCAGTTCTTC
cdr3_aa: CASSYLPGTNEQFF
clone_size: .
v_call: TRBV6-5
j_call: TRBJ2-1
d_call: .

cdr3_nt: TGCAGCGTTGGGCCAGGATACTCCGACGAGCAGTACTTC
cdr3_aa: CSVGPGYSDEQYF
clone_size: .
v_call: TRBV29-1
j_call: TRBJ2-7
d_call: .

cdr3_nt: TGTGCCAGCCGGAGACAGGGGGCATCTGGAAATGAGCAGTTCTTC
cdr3_aa: CASRRQGASGNEQFF
clone_size: .
v_call: TRBV6-2/TRBV6-3
j_call: TRBJ2-1
d_call: TRBD1

cdr3_nt: TGCAGCGTTCGGACTGTTAACAACTATGGCTACACCTTC
cdr3_aa: CSVRTVNNYGYTF
clone_size: once
v_call: TRBV29-1
j_call: TRBJ1-2
d_call: .

cdr3_nt: TGTGCCAGCAGTTTATGGGGGGGAAATTACGAGCAGTACTTC
cdr3_aa: CASSLWGGNYEQYF
clone_size: .
v_call: TRBV28
j_call: TRBJ2-7
d_call: .

cdr3_nt: TGTGCCAGCAGTTTTACGGGGACAGACAGCTACGAGCAGTACTTC
cdr3_aa: CASSFTGTDSYEQYF
clone_size: once
v_call: TRBV28
j_call: TRBJ2-7
d_call: TRBD1

cdr3_nt: TGTGCCAGCAGTGCTTCTTCCATTAGCAATCAGCCCCAGCATTTT
cdr3_aa: CASSASSISNQPQHF
clone_size: .
v_call: TRBV6-1
j_call: TRBJ1-5
d_call: .

cdr3_nt: TGTGCCATCAGCCTTGGGGGGGCTGGGGCCAACGTCCTGACTTTC
cdr3_aa: CAISLGGAGANVLTF
clone_size: few
v_call: TRBV10-3
j_call: TRBJ2-6
d_call: TRBD2

cdr3_nt: TGTGCCAGCAGCCAAGATGGGCGGGGGGCGGGTGAGCAGTTCTTC
cdr3_aa: CASSQDGRGAGEQFF
clone_size: .
v_call: TRBV4-2
j_call: TRBJ2-1
d_call: TRBD2

cdr3_nt: TGTGCCAGCAGCTCAATGTACCGGGACCTCAATTTTAACTATGGCTACACCTTC
cdr3_aa: CASSSMYRDLNFNYGYTF
clone_size: .
v_call: TRBV7-9
j_call: TRBJ1-2
d_call: .